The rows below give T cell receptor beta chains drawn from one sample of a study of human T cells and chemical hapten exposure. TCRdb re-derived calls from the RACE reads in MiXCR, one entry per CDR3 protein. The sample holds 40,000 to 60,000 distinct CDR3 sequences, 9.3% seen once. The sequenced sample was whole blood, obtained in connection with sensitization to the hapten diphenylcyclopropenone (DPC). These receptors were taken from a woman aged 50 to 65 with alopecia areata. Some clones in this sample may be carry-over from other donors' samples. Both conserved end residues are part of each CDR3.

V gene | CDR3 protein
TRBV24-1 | CATRKWTSGRGFYYEQYF
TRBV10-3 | CAISEQGPYEQYF
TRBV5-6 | CASSLAATLEYDNEQFF
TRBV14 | CASSLGNVLTF
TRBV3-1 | CASSQIIRGTGNEGGAFF
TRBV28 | CASIPPGVQGHPYEQYF
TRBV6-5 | CASRGSSGSRSGNEQFF
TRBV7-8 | CASSLRPGQGTGANVLTF
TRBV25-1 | CASSDWGYTEAFF
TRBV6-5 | CASSATSGTSYEQYF
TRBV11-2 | CASSLVRGAEAFF
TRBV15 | CATSRDIRETQYF
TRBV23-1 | CASSQFSGSAGLNTGELFF
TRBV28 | CASSLDRTLHF
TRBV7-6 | CASSPQPGLDTDTQYF
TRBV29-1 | CSVVLVGEQFF
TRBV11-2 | CASSLGSVIQETQYF
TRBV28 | CASRPAGFKGNTIYF
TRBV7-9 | CASSNRDEQYF
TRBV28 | CASSPDDRVRYTEAFF
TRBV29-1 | CSATGQMNTEAFF
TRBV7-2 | CASSLSGSSYNEQFF
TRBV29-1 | CSVETGAYGYTF
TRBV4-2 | CASSLLGGQGTTEAFF
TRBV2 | CASSEVRTGELFF
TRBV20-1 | CSAEVRGVAEAFF
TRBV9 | CASSEGRVAGNERFF
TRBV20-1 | CSARAVVDEQYF
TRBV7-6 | CASSLGGGLRGYTF
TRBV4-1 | CASRATGEGNQPQHF
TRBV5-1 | CASSPDRGHLGLKQYF
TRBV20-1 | CSAMVAGIYNEQFF
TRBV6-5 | CASSYDIRGVTNEKLFF
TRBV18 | CASSPRTGMNTEAFF
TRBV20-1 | CSAPRRGPTDTQYF
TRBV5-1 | CASSLVSQSTDTQYF
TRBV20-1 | CSASWGNTIYF
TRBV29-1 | CSVEDSGTF
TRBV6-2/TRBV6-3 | CASSYGDISNQPQHF
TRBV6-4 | CASSPGTSNEQFF
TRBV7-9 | CASSFPGRTDTQYF
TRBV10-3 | CAISESLQYEQYF
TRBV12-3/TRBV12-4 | CASSLGGLAGINEQFF
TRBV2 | CASRTQGAMGSPLHF
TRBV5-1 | CASSAKPDNNSPLHF
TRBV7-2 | CASSLGGTTSYNEQFF
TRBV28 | CASSPSGSVYEQYF
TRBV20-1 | CSAQLQGWGNTIYF
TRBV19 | CASSIVYGTETYEQYF
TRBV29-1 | CSVGYNTEAFF